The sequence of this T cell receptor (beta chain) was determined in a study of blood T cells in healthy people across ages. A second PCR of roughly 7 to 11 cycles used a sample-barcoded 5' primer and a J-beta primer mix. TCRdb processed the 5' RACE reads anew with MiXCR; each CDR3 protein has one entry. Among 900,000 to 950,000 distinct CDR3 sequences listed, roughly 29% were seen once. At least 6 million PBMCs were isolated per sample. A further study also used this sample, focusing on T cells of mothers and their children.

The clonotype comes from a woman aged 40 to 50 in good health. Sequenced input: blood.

The CDR3 DNA reads as TGCGCCAGCAGCCCCCGTGACCGCACAGGGAGCTCCTACGAGCAGTACTTC. Protein sequence: CASSPRDRTGSSYEQYF. The genes are TRBV4-3 and TRBJ2-7; maybe TRBD1 (6 bases). Germline V gives CDR1 LGHNA, CDR2 YSLEER. Trimming cost V 4 bases and J 0 bases, with 19 bases left between them. This CDR3 comprises 17 residues.